This TCR beta chain was sequenced for a study of OX40 agonist ivuxolimab in advanced cancers. Across the study: Cohort: around 83% men, mean age approximately 60, aged roughly 23 to 79.

The assay was immunoSEQ multiplex PCR, and TCRdb's table has in-frame clones only and misses some. The profile shows 35,000 to 50,000 clones, more than 75% of them singletons. Notes on the study in general: The study found that CD8+ T cells averaged more expanded clones than CD4+. The study observed clonal expansion of CD4+ and CD8+ blood T cells by week 6 at 0.1 to 3.0 mg/kg. A proportion of nonresponders additionally exhibited low normalized T-cell clonal expansion.

To note about this clone: Its antigen is not identified.

Germline CDR1 SGHAT, CDR2 FQNNGV. Trimming cost V 0 bases and J 5 bases, with 11 bases left between them. The length of the CDR3 is 15 residues. The material sequenced was CD4+ or CD8+ T cells sorted from blood, taken in a trial of the OX40 agonist ivuxolimab. The sequence was obtained from an adult with an advanced solid tumor such as melanoma, head and neck, liver or kidney cancer. The V call is TRBV11-2, the J call TRBJ2-1; D is unresolved. The CDR3 DNA follows: TGTGCCAGCAGCTTAGACCCCGGAGTAGACAATGAGCAGTTCTTC. Translated, it gives CASSLDPGVDNEQFF.